This T cell receptor (beta chain) was sequenced in a study of identical twins. The donor group consisted entirely of healthy Caucasians. This clonotype was picked up many times. Its antigen is not known. Study-level points and caveats: Invariant cells of the MAIT and iNKT types might have partly distorted the zero-insertion analyses. The models systematically underestimated how much out-of-frame TCR alpha was shared in monozygotic twins.

A universal primer site was added by template switching, and unique molecular identifiers were carried by the cDNA. TCRdb re-analysed the 5' RACE reads in MiXCR, keeping a single row per CDR3 protein. This repertoire shows approximately 700,000 distinct CDR3 sequences, roughly 6.2% found once; its top ten account for roughly 2%. Germline CDR1 reads MNHNS; CDR2 reads SASEGT. The CDR3 is made up of 12 amino acids. Germline trimming cut 7 bases from V and 12 bases from J; bases unmatched to any gene: 7. The clonotype comes from a man aged 18 to 30 in good health. Input material: naive T cells sorted from blood. The chain uses TRBV6-1 and TRBJ2-1; 9 bases map to TRBD2. The CDR3 is CASTSGTPGQFF. The CDR3 nucleotides are TGTGCCAGCACTAGCGGGACCCCCGGGCAGTTCTTC.